Listed here are 11 T cell receptor beta chains from one sample, sequenced in a study of human T cells and chemical hapten exposure. Time point reported: patch test 1, 2 weeks after DPC sensitization. Treatment indicated: therapeutic diphenylcyclopropenone sensitization with weekly scalp DPC. TCRdb analysed the RACE reads with MiXCR anew, one entry per CDR3 protein. The sample records 75,000 to 100,000 distinct CDR3 sequences, about 11% being singletons. The sample here was whole blood, taken in connection with sensitization to the hapten diphenylcyclopropenone (DPC). The source of these receptors is a woman aged 55-70 years with alopecia areata. Some clones in this sample may be carry-over from other donors' samples.

This chain connects TRBV6-1 to TRBJ2-1; TRBD2 matches at 12 bases. CDR1 is MNHNS and CDR2 is SASEGT in the germline V gene. Trimming removed 2 bases from V and 0 bases from J; junction bases left unmatched: 8. This CDR3 spans 19 amino acids. The CDR3 nucleotides are TGTGCCAGCAGTGAAAGAGGGCTAGCGGGGGGGAGCTCCTACAATGAGCAGTTCTTC. Protein sequence: CASSERGLAGGSSYNEQFF.

Only a few counts were recorded for this clonotype. The chain links TRBV5-4 to TRBJ2-2; D tentatively fits TRBD1 or TRBD2 (6 bases each). V lost 6 bases and J lost 6, with 18 bases in between. The germline V gene has CDR1 SGHNT and CDR2 YYREEE (reference sequence). The CDR3 covers 15 residues. This CDR3 is CASTPPGAPAGELFF. CDR3 in DNA: TGTGCCAGCACCCCTCCGGGGGCCCCGGCCGGGGAGCTGTTTTTT.

There are many counts of this clonotype. The chain has TRBV7-9 and TRBJ1-2, with 7 bases that match TRBD1. The CDR3 extends over 14 amino acids. Trimming at V came to 3 bases and at J to 4 bases, leaving 5 bases not matched to a gene. Per the germline V gene, CDR1 is SEHNR and CDR2 is FQNEAQ (reference sequence). The DNA for the CDR3 is TGTGCCAGCAGCTTGAGGGGGCGCGGCTATGGCTACACCTTC. As protein: CASSLRGRGYGYTF.

This clonotype was found a few times. V gene TRBV3-1 combines with J gene TRBJ2-6; D possibly matches TRBD1 or TRBD2 (5 bases each). With 0 bases removed from V and 3 bases from J, the gap between germline ends came to 15 bases. Germline CDR1 reads LGHDT; CDR2 reads YNNKEL (reference sequence). The CDR3 spans 18 residues. The CDR3 DNA sequence: TGTGCCAGCAGCCAAGATACTCCGGGGACCTATGGGGCCAACGTCCTGACTTTC. Translating it yields CASSQDTPGTYGANVLTF.

This clonotype came up many times. The V gene is TRBV9, the J gene TRBJ1-5, with a tentative D call TRBD1 (6 bases). This CDR3 has 15 residues. Trimming removed 0 bases from V and 5 bases from J, with 12 bases in between. Per germline, CDR1 SGDLS and CDR2 YYNGEE. Here the CDR3 DNA reads TGTGCCAGCAGCGTAGAAGGACAGATTCATCAGCCCCAGCATTTT. It yields the protein CASSVEGQIHQPQHF.

This rearrangement joins TRBV7-2 to TRBJ1-5; a possible D gene is TRBD1 (5 bases). V gave up 5 bases and J gave up 7 bases, with 9 bases separating them. CDR3 length: 12 residues. Germline CDR1 and CDR2: SGHTA and FQGNSA. Here the CDR3 DNA reads TGTGCCAGCAGCCGGGGCGAACAGCCCCAGCATTTT. Its protein product is CASSRGEQPQHF.

This chain joins TRBV20-1 and TRBJ2-1; D is perhaps TRBD2 (5 bases). The CDR3 spans 14 residues. V lost 6 bases, J lost 7 bases, and 19 bases lay in between. CDR1 and CDR2 (germline): DFQATT, SNEGSKA (reference sequence). In DNA form, the CDR3 reads TGCAGTGCCGGAGGAGCAGGACTCGTGAATGAGCAGTTCTTC. Translated, it gives CSAGGAGLVNEQFF.

V is TRBV10-3 and J is TRBJ1-1; D unresolved. The CDR3 has 14 amino acids. V lost 2 bases to trimming and J lost 0 bases, with 7 bases between them. CDR1 is ENHRY, CDR2 SYGVKD, per germline. Written as DNA, the CDR3 is TGTGCCATCAGTGAGAAGGAATTGAACACTGAAGCTTTCTTT. Encoded protein: CAISEKELNTEAFF.

This clonotype was detected a few times. The rearrangement uses TRBV27 and TRBJ1-2; 7 positions agree with TRBD1. After removal of 6 bases from V and 3 bases from J, the junction contained 7 bases not matched to a gene. The germline CDR1 and CDR2 sequences are MNHEY and SMNVEV (reference sequence). The CDR3 runs to 14 residues. The CDR3 here is CASSSRQGDYGYTF. The CDR3 DNA reads as TGTGCCAGCAGCTCCCGACAGGGCGACTATGGCTACACCTTC.

This clonotype has only a few counts. The chain links TRBV7-6 to TRBJ2-1; D possibly uses TRBD1 or TRBD2 (5 bases each). V was pared by 4 bases and J by 9 bases, with 10 bases between. CDR1 and CDR2 from the germline V gene are SGHVS and FNYEAQ. The CDR3 covers 12 residues. CDR3 amino acids: CASSSWGTEQFF. CDR3 nucleotides: TGTGCCAGCAGCTCCTGGGGGACTGAGCAGTTCTTC.

This clonotype turned up a few times. The chain is built from TRBV20-1 and TRBJ2-7; the match to TRBD2 covers 8 bases. The ends lost 6 bases at V and 7 bases at J; junction bases unmatched: 11. Germline-derived CDR1 and CDR2 are DFQATT and SNEGSKA (reference sequence). CDR3 length: 13 amino acids. In nucleotides, the CDR3 is TGCAGTGCCAGGACTAGCCGGTTTGAGGAGCAGTACTTC. Amino acid sequence: CSARTSRFEEQYF.